These T cell receptor beta chains were read from a single sample in a study of blood T cell repertoires in COVID-19. Measured with immunoSEQ multiplex PCR; TCRdb has only the in-frame clones, and not every one. The sample gives around 170,000 clones, approximately 80% of which show up once; 2.5% to 3.5% is in the top ten. Sequenced material: peripheral blood. The receptor set was obtained from a woman aged 55-70 years with acute or convalescent COVID-19. CDR3s include the opening cysteine and the closing phenylalanine or tryptophan. Fields, in order: D gene, V gene, J gene, clone size, CDR3 protein, CDR3 DNA. A D gene is named only where the DNA matches it firmly. Size is omitted from some rows. Given values are once, few, many or a class for expanded clones.

d_call: TRBD1
v_call: TRBV2
j_call: TRBJ2-7
clone_size: NA
cdr3_aa: CASNGDRGRGQYF
cdr3_nt: TGTGCCAGCAATGGGGACAGGGGGCGCGGGCAGTACTTC

d_call: NA
v_call: TRBV7-2
j_call: TRBJ1-3
clone_size: NA
cdr3_aa: CASSLESTAQSSGNTIYF
cdr3_nt: TGTGCCAGCAGCTTAGAGTCGACAGCCCAGAGCTCTGGAAACACCATATATTTT

d_call: NA
v_call: TRBV28
j_call: TRBJ1-5
clone_size: NA
cdr3_aa: CASSPTSGNQPQHF
cdr3_nt: TGTGCCAGCAGTCCCACCTCAGGGAATCAGCCCCAGCATTTT

d_call: NA
v_call: TRBV19
j_call: TRBJ1-5
clone_size: NA
cdr3_aa: CASSIDSGWGRARANQPQHF
cdr3_nt: TGTGCCAGTAGTATAGATTCAGGCTGGGGAAGGGCCAGGGCCAATCAGCCCCAGCATTTT

d_call: NA
v_call: TRBV4-3
j_call: TRBJ2-1
clone_size: NA
cdr3_aa: CASSPSSAYNEQFF
cdr3_nt: TGCGCCAGCAGCCCGTCTAGCGCCTACAATGAGCAGTTCTTC

d_call: NA
v_call: TRBV5-1
j_call: TRBJ2-7
clone_size: NA
cdr3_aa: CASSFEARAYEQYF
cdr3_nt: TGCGCCAGCAGCTTCGAGGCGAGGGCTTACGAGCAGTACTTC

d_call: TRBD1
v_call: TRBV3-1/TRBV3-2
j_call: TRBJ1-2
clone_size: NA
cdr3_aa: CASSRVGQTNYGYTF
cdr3_nt: TGTGCCAGCAGCCGAGTGGGACAGACTAACTATGGCTACACCTTC

d_call: NA
v_call: TRBV5-8
j_call: TRBJ2-1
clone_size: NA
cdr3_aa: CASSLASRGSNEQFF
cdr3_nt: TGTGCCAGCAGCTTGGCTTCCCGCGGTAGTAATGAGCAGTTCTTC

d_call: NA
v_call: TRBV19
j_call: TRBJ1-6
clone_size: NA
cdr3_aa: CASSGVSSYNSPLHF
cdr3_nt: TGTGCCAGTAGTGGAGTGAGCTCCTATAATTCACCCCTCCACTTT

d_call: TRBD1
v_call: TRBV7-8
j_call: TRBJ2-5
clone_size: NA
cdr3_aa: CAAAPQGSETQYF
cdr3_nt: TGTGCCGCAGCCCCACAGGGGAGCGAGACCCAGTACTTC

d_call: TRBD2
v_call: TRBV6-5
j_call: TRBJ2-5
clone_size: NA
cdr3_aa: CASSYGAGGRQETQYF
cdr3_nt: TGTGCCAGCAGTTACGGTGCGGGGGGGCGACAAGAGACCCAGTACTTC

d_call: TRBD2
v_call: TRBV7-2
j_call: TRBJ2-7
clone_size: NA
cdr3_aa: CASSSSGGPSYEQYF
cdr3_nt: TGTGCCAGCAGCAGTAGCGGGGGGCCCTCCTACGAGCAGTACTTC

d_call: TRBD2
v_call: TRBV4-3
j_call: TRBJ2-1
clone_size: NA
cdr3_aa: CASSQELAGGPGEQFF
cdr3_nt: TGCGCCAGCAGCCAAGAACTAGCGGGGGGGCCAGGGGAGCAGTTCTTC

d_call: NA
v_call: TRBV4-3
j_call: TRBJ2-7
clone_size: NA
cdr3_aa: CASSQAADRPYEQYF
cdr3_nt: TGCGCCAGCAGCCAAGCCGCGGACAGACCCTACGAGCAATACTTC

d_call: TRBD2
v_call: TRBV19
j_call: TRBJ2-1
clone_size: NA
cdr3_aa: CASSILAGGLEQFF
cdr3_nt: TGTGCCAGTAGTATCTTAGCGGGGGGTCTGGAGCAGTTCTTC

d_call: NA
v_call: TRBV5-1
j_call: TRBJ2-7
clone_size: NA
cdr3_aa: CASSLAETASNEQYF
cdr3_nt: TGCGCCAGCAGCTTGGCCGAGACTGCCTCCAACGAGCAGTACTTC

d_call: NA
v_call: TRBV7-2
j_call: TRBJ1-2
clone_size: few
cdr3_aa: CASSSPPGTYGYTF
cdr3_nt: TGTGCCAGCAGCTCCCCGCCAGGCACCTATGGCTACACCTTC

d_call: NA
v_call: TRBV7-8
j_call: TRBJ1-5
clone_size: NA
cdr3_aa: CASSLGTEGKPQHF
cdr3_nt: TGTGCCAGCAGCTTAGGGACAGAGGGGAAGCCCCAGCATTTT

d_call: NA
v_call: TRBV15
j_call: TRBJ1-5
clone_size: NA
cdr3_aa: CATSRDTGANQPQHF
cdr3_nt: TGTGCCACCAGCAGAGATACAGGCGCCAATCAGCCCCAGCATTTT

d_call: NA
v_call: TRBV7-8
j_call: TRBJ2-3
clone_size: NA
cdr3_aa: CASSLVGGYTQYF
cdr3_nt: TGTGCCAGCAGCTTAGTGGGGGGTTATACGCAGTATTTT

d_call: NA
v_call: TRBV19
j_call: TRBJ1-5
clone_size: NA
cdr3_aa: CASSPPPSQGPSNQPQHF
cdr3_nt: TGTGCCAGTAGTCCCCCGCCTTCTCAGGGGCCGAGCAATCAGCCCCAGCATTTT

d_call: TRBD2
v_call: TRBV7-2
j_call: TRBJ2-3
clone_size: NA
cdr3_aa: CASSLAERGGRTDTQYF
cdr3_nt: TGTGCCAGCAGCTTGGCAGAGCGGGGGGGCCGAACAGATACGCAGTATTTT

d_call: NA
v_call: TRBV29-1
j_call: TRBJ2-3
clone_size: NA
cdr3_aa: CSVVRGSTDTQYF
cdr3_nt: TGCAGCGTTGTCCGAGGGAGCACAGATACGCAGTATTTT

d_call: NA
v_call: TRBV12-3/TRBV12-4
j_call: TRBJ1-6
clone_size: NA
cdr3_aa: CASSFGGSPLHF
cdr3_nt: TGTGCCAGCAGTTTTGGCGGGTCACCCCTCCACTTT

d_call: TRBD1
v_call: TRBV7-2
j_call: TRBJ1-2
clone_size: NA
cdr3_aa: CASSLATGGANYGYTF
cdr3_nt: TGTGCCAGCAGCTTGGCGACAGGGGGCGCCAACTATGGCTACACCTTC

d_call: NA
v_call: TRBV18
j_call: TRBJ2-7
clone_size: NA
cdr3_aa: CASSPNGLYEQYF
cdr3_nt: TGTGCCAGCTCACCAAATGGACTCTACGAGCAGTACTTC

d_call: NA
v_call: TRBV3-1/TRBV3-2
j_call: TRBJ2-2
clone_size: NA
cdr3_aa: CASSHPVTGNTGELFF
cdr3_nt: TGTGCCAGCAGCCACCCCGTGACGGGGAACACCGGGGAGCTGTTTTTT

d_call: TRBD1
v_call: TRBV14
j_call: TRBJ2-1
clone_size: NA
cdr3_aa: CASSRDRGSSYNEQFF
cdr3_nt: TGTGCCAGCAGCCGCGACAGGGGGAGCTCCTACAATGAGCAGTTCTTC

d_call: NA
v_call: TRBV12-3/TRBV12-4
j_call: TRBJ1-2
clone_size: NA
cdr3_aa: CASSLSAGGYTF
cdr3_nt: TGTGCCAGCAGTTTGAGCGCGGGGGGCTACACCTTC

d_call: TRBD1
v_call: TRBV28
j_call: TRBJ2-7
clone_size: NA
cdr3_aa: CASSLYARDRGRIHEQYF
cdr3_nt: TGTGCCAGCAGTTTATATGCCCGGGACAGGGGGCGCATACACGAGCAGTACTTC

d_call: NA
v_call: TRBV7-2
j_call: TRBJ2-5
clone_size: NA
cdr3_aa: CASSLAGGPLETQYF
cdr3_nt: TGTGCCAGCAGCTTAGCGGGGGGGCCCTTGGAGACCCAGTACTTC

d_call: NA
v_call: TRBV15
j_call: TRBJ1-6
clone_size: NA
cdr3_aa: CATSRSRLDSPLHF
cdr3_nt: TGTGCCACCAGCAGATCCCGACTTGATTCACCCCTCCACTTT

d_call: TRBD2
v_call: TRBV4-3
j_call: TRBJ2-7
clone_size: NA
cdr3_aa: CASSPFPDGTSGGTYEQYF
cdr3_nt: TGCGCCAGCAGCCCCTTTCCCGACGGGACTAGCGGGGGGACCTACGAGCAGTACTTC

d_call: NA
v_call: TRBV29-1
j_call: TRBJ2-1
clone_size: NA
cdr3_aa: CSVAGSSYNEQFF
cdr3_nt: TGCAGCGTTGCAGGTAGCTCCTACAATGAGCAGTTCTTC

d_call: TRBD1
v_call: TRBV5-1
j_call: TRBJ2-7
clone_size: many
cdr3_aa: CASSFDRGLYEQYF
cdr3_nt: TGCGCCAGCAGCTTCGACAGGGGGCTCTACGAGCAGTACTTC

d_call: TRBD1
v_call: TRBV5-4
j_call: TRBJ1-5
clone_size: NA
cdr3_aa: CASSLGTGREQPQHF
cdr3_nt: TGTGCCAGCAGCTTGGGGACAGGGAGAGAGCAGCCCCAGCATTTT

d_call: NA
v_call: TRBV21-1
j_call: TRBJ1-4
clone_size: NA
cdr3_aa: CASSKAAPAVRDEKLFF
cdr3_nt: TGTGCCAGCAGCAAAGCGGCTCCGGCCGTGAGGGATGAAAAACTGTTTTTT

d_call: NA
v_call: TRBV4-1
j_call: TRBJ1-2
clone_size: NA
cdr3_aa: CASSQVRGYGYTF
cdr3_nt: TGCGCCAGCAGCCAAGTCAGGGGCTATGGCTACACCTTC

d_call: TRBD1
v_call: TRBV19
j_call: TRBJ2-7
clone_size: few
cdr3_aa: CASSPGQAKISYEQYF
cdr3_nt: TGTGCCAGTAGTCCGGGACAGGCGAAAATCTCCTACGAGCAGTACTTC

d_call: TRBD2
v_call: TRBV18
j_call: TRBJ2-7
clone_size: NA
cdr3_aa: CASSPRAPSGALSGAHLFSYEQYF
cdr3_nt: TGTGCCAGCTCACCACGGGCTCCTAGCGGTGCCCTTAGCGGTGCCCATCTATTCTCCTACGAGCAGTACTTC

d_call: TRBD2
v_call: TRBV6-2/TRBV6-3
j_call: TRBJ2-7
clone_size: NA
cdr3_aa: CASSYPLAGGSYEQYF
cdr3_nt: TGTGCCAGCAGTTACCCTTTGGCGGGGGGATCCTACGAGCAGTACTTC

d_call: NA
v_call: TRBV5-1
j_call: TRBJ2-3
clone_size: once
cdr3_aa: CASSLTGNPEDTQYF
cdr3_nt: TGCGCCAGCAGCTTGACCGGGAATCCTGAAGATACGCAGTATTTT

d_call: NA
v_call: TRBV4-1
j_call: TRBJ2-3
clone_size: NA
cdr3_aa: CASSQGPSTDTQYF
cdr3_nt: TGCGCCAGCAGCCAGGGCCCCAGCACAGATACGCAGTATTTT

d_call: NA
v_call: TRBV9
j_call: TRBJ1-2
clone_size: once
cdr3_aa: CASSVASTVQGNYGYTF
cdr3_nt: TGTGCCAGCAGCGTAGCGTCTACGGTACAGGGTAACTATGGCTACACCTTC

d_call: NA
v_call: TRBV10-3
j_call: TRBJ1-1
clone_size: NA
cdr3_aa: CATQRGDTEAFF
cdr3_nt: TGTGCCACCCAGCGGGGGGACACTGAAGCTTTCTTT